These T cell receptor beta chains were read from a single sample in a study of blood T cell repertoires in COVID-19. Only in-frame clones appear in the TCRdb table, and some are missing; sequencing was by immunoSEQ multiplex PCR. The sample holds under 200,000 clones, about 85% seen once. Sequences were obtained from peripheral blood. The source is a man between 60 and 75 years old with active or convalescent COVID-19. CDR3s include the opening cysteine and the closing phenylalanine or tryptophan. Each record gives: V gene, J gene, CDR3 protein.

v_call: TRBV21-1; j_call: TRBJ1-1; cdr3_aa: CASSKYRQNLTEAFF
v_call: TRBV3-1/TRBV3-2; j_call: TRBJ1-1; cdr3_aa: CASSHWGVGNTEAFF
v_call: TRBV5-4; j_call: TRBJ1-2; cdr3_aa: CASSLGYRGYPGGYTF
v_call: TRBV27; j_call: TRBJ1-1; cdr3_aa: CASSPLGQYNLNTEAFF
v_call: TRBV24-1; j_call: TRBJ2-3; cdr3_aa: CATSDPSGGAGTDTQYF
v_call: TRBV10-3; j_call: TRBJ1-1; cdr3_aa: CAIRGTGGLNTEAFF
v_call: TRBV6-1; j_call: TRBJ2-7; cdr3_aa: CASSEPFGTGTPYEQYF
v_call: TRBV7-3; j_call: TRBJ2-2; cdr3_aa: CASSSRLAGGSNTGELFF
v_call: TRBV5-1; j_call: TRBJ1-2; cdr3_aa: CASSERQSIGGYTF
v_call: TRBV27; j_call: TRBJ2-2; cdr3_aa: CASSLQGAATTGELFF
v_call: TRBV5-4; j_call: TRBJ1-5; cdr3_aa: CASSPGTGGDQPQHF
v_call: TRBV6-5; j_call: TRBJ2-5; cdr3_aa: CASRRGGGETQYF
v_call: TRBV3-1/TRBV3-2; j_call: TRBJ1-1; cdr3_aa: CASTQGPQGGTEAFF
v_call: TRBV5-5; j_call: TRBJ1-6; cdr3_aa: CASSRTGGKISPLHF
v_call: TRBV27; j_call: TRBJ2-7; cdr3_aa: CASSLGPGHQYEQYF
v_call: TRBV7-2; j_call: TRBJ2-3; cdr3_aa: CASSLGFSGGLTDTQYF
v_call: TRBV11-2; j_call: TRBJ1-2; cdr3_aa: CASSLIQGYYGYTF
v_call: TRBV5-4; j_call: TRBJ1-2; cdr3_aa: CASSFFGGNYGYTF
v_call: TRBV19; j_call: TRBJ1-5; cdr3_aa: CATRTGYNLPQHF
v_call: TRBV6-2/TRBV6-3; j_call: TRBJ2-5; cdr3_aa: CASSPQWGGTQETQYF
v_call: TRBV2; j_call: TRBJ1-5; cdr3_aa: CASKSTTVNQPQHF
v_call: TRBV3-1/TRBV3-2; j_call: TRBJ1-2; cdr3_aa: CASSQGGGARYGYTF
v_call: TRBV6-6; j_call: TRBJ2-7; cdr3_aa: CASNLAGPSYEQYF
v_call: TRBV6-2/TRBV6-3; j_call: TRBJ1-2; cdr3_aa: CASSYWTGAYGYTF
v_call: TRBV7-3; j_call: TRBJ1-6; cdr3_aa: CASSSGTVNSPLHF